This paragraph covers one T cell receptor (beta chain) sequence. Its antigen is not yet known. Base qualities are missing; no much larger clone stands one base away. This entry belongs to a study of CD8 T cells in ankylosing spondylitis (TCRdb year 2017). About the study as a whole: To find TCR variants linked to disease, the study profiled T cell receptor beta repertoires in ankylosing spondylitis patients and healthy donors. In total, the full study cohort was made up of roughly 110 healthy donors and 25 ankylosing spondylitis patients. Samples of peripheral blood were taken, and for ankylosing spondylitis patients, synovial fluid was collected as well. The study at large found these results: The disease-linked clones showed a CD8+ phenotype and occurred at relatively low frequencies in peripheral blood. Some motif variants were previously reported in synovial fluid and blood of reactive arthritis patients, suggesting common disease-initiation mechanisms. According to the report, matched synovial fluid samples from ankylosing spondylitis patients were significantly enriched for the disease-linked clones. A TCR beta motif of several highly homologous amino acid variants appeared characteristic of blood from ankylosing spondylitis patients.

V is cut back by 4 bases and J by 2 bases, with 4 bases in the junction unmatched. CDR1 and CDR2, looked up from the germline V gene (reference sequence), are SEHNR and FQNEAQ. The CDR3 numbers 15 residues from cysteine through phenylalanine. Only the CDR3 region is kept as DNA, spanning 45 bases read in frame from base 1. TCRdb shows the sequencer as Illumina HiSeq 2500. TCR beta libraries were prepared by quantitative 5'-RACE with molecular barcodes. The authors' pipeline ran thus. To identify disease-linked TCR variants, a new computational method was used, one built on a probabilistic model of VDJ rearrangement. TCRdb passed the public sequencing reads through fastp at Q25 and MiXCR, retaining productive beta sequences. Entries that share a CDR3 protein sequence are merged under the most common genes and DNA. The authors' filters were not applied to this entry. In all, the sample holds a few hundred thousand distinct CDR3 sequences, and 10% to 15% of those were seen once. The top ten clones comprise approximately 7% of the sample.

The sequence links TRBV7-9 to TRBJ2-3, and TRBD1 aligns with 9 junction nucleotides. The clonotype was recovered from a male donor with ankylosing spondylitis. The sequenced material came from blood, either unsorted or a sorted T cell fraction (not recorded which). The CDR3 region: CASSSGTGFTDTQYF. In nucleotide form, the sequence is TGTGCCAGCAGCTCCGGGACAGGGTTCACAGATACGCAGTATTTT.